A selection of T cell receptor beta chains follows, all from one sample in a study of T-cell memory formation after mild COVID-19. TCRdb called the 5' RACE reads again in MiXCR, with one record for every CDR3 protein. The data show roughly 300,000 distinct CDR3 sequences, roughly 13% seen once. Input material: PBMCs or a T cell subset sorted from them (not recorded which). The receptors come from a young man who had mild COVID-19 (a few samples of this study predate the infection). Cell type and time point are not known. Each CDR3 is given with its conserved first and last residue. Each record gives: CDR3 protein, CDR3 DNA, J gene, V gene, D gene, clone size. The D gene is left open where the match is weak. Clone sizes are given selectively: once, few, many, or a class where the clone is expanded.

CDR3 protein: CASSPPTGFETQYF
CDR3 DNA: TGCGCCAGCAGCCCCCCGACAGGGTTTGAGACCCAGTACTTC
J gene: TRBJ2-5
V gene: TRBV5-1
D gene: TRBD1
clone size: few

CDR3 protein: CSVTATNRGLDGYTF
CDR3 DNA: TGCAGCGTCACCGCCACAAACAGGGGACTGGATGGCTACACCTTC
J gene: TRBJ1-2
V gene: TRBV29-1
D gene: TRBD1
clone size: few

CDR3 protein: CASSFGQYVTGELFF
CDR3 DNA: TGTGCCAGCAGTTTCGGGCAGTATGTAACTGGGGAGCTGTTTTTT
J gene: TRBJ2-2
V gene: TRBV27
D gene: -
clone size: -

CDR3 protein: CASSLVSGMDTQYF
CDR3 DNA: TGCGCCAGCAGCTTGGTTAGTGGGATGGATACGCAGTATTTT
J gene: TRBJ2-3
V gene: TRBV5-1
D gene: -
clone size: few

CDR3 protein: CAVGNQPQHF
CDR3 DNA: TGTGCCGTGGGTAATCAGCCCCAGCATTTT
J gene: TRBJ1-5
V gene: TRBV10-3
D gene: -
clone size: -

CDR3 protein: CASSQTLYEQYF
CDR3 DNA: TGTGCCAGCAGTCAAACACTCTACGAGCAGTACTTC
J gene: TRBJ2-7
V gene: TRBV6-2/TRBV6-3
D gene: -
clone size: many

CDR3 protein: CSARAGTGLTPLHF
CDR3 DNA: TGCAGTGCTAGAGCTGGGACAGGGTTGACACCCCTCCACTTT
J gene: TRBJ1-6
V gene: TRBV20-1
D gene: TRBD1
clone size: few

CDR3 protein: CASSLKGNPHTDTQYF
CDR3 DNA: TGTGCCAGCAGCTTAAAGGGCAACCCTCACACAGATACGCAGTATTTT
J gene: TRBJ2-3
V gene: TRBV7-2
D gene: -
clone size: -

CDR3 protein: CASSQGAALQETQYF
CDR3 DNA: TGCGCCAGCAGCCAAGGGGCTGCCCTCCAAGAGACCCAGTACTTC
J gene: TRBJ2-5
V gene: TRBV4-3
D gene: -
clone size: few

CDR3 protein: CASSLFGENTEAFF
CDR3 DNA: TGCGCCAGCAGCTTGTTCGGGGAGAACACTGAAGCTTTCTTT
J gene: TRBJ1-1
V gene: TRBV5-1
D gene: -
clone size: -

CDR3 protein: CASMRNEQFF
CDR3 DNA: TGTGCCAGCATGCGTAATGAGCAGTTCTTC
J gene: TRBJ2-1
V gene: TRBV7-9
D gene: -
clone size: many

CDR3 protein: CASSFTENYGYTF
CDR3 DNA: TGCGCCAGCAGCTTTACAGAGAACTATGGCTACACCTTC
J gene: TRBJ1-2
V gene: TRBV5-1
D gene: -
clone size: many

CDR3 protein: CASTPEGVSAQYF
CDR3 DNA: TGTGCCAGCACCCCCGAGGGAGTTAGTGCGCAGTATTTT
J gene: TRBJ2-3
V gene: TRBV7-2
D gene: -
clone size: few

CDR3 protein: CATRAFTGELFF
CDR3 DNA: TGTGCCACCCGGGCCTTCACCGGGGAGCTGTTTTTT
J gene: TRBJ2-2
V gene: TRBV6-1
D gene: -
clone size: few

CDR3 protein: CASSPAFSPEIEQFF
CDR3 DNA: TGTGCCAGCAGCCCTGCTTTTAGCCCAGAAATCGAGCAGTTCTTC
J gene: TRBJ2-1
V gene: TRBV7-9
D gene: -
clone size: few

CDR3 protein: CASSPQGSTEAFF
CDR3 DNA: TGTGCCAGCAGTCCGCAGGGGAGCACTGAAGCTTTCTTT
J gene: TRBJ1-1
V gene: TRBV2
D gene: -
clone size: many

CDR3 protein: CATSLRTGGDYGYTF
CDR3 DNA: TGTGCCACCAGTTTAAGAACAGGGGGCGACTATGGCTACACCTTC
J gene: TRBJ1-2
V gene: TRBV24-1
D gene: TRBD1
clone size: -

CDR3 protein: CASSFGNGMQETQYF
CDR3 DNA: TGTGCTAGCAGCTTTGGTAACGGGATGCAAGAGACCCAGTACTTC
J gene: TRBJ2-5
V gene: TRBV7-7
D gene: -
clone size: -

CDR3 protein: CAISESTGRPNEKLFF
CDR3 DNA: TGTGCCATCAGTGAGTCGACAGGACGGCCTAATGAAAAACTGTTTTTT
J gene: TRBJ1-4
V gene: TRBV10-3
D gene: -
clone size: few

CDR3 protein: CASSVAPGPWSYEQYF
CDR3 DNA: TGTGCCAGCAGCGTAGCCCCGGGACCGTGGTCCTACGAGCAGTACTTC
J gene: TRBJ2-7
V gene: TRBV9
D gene: -
clone size: few